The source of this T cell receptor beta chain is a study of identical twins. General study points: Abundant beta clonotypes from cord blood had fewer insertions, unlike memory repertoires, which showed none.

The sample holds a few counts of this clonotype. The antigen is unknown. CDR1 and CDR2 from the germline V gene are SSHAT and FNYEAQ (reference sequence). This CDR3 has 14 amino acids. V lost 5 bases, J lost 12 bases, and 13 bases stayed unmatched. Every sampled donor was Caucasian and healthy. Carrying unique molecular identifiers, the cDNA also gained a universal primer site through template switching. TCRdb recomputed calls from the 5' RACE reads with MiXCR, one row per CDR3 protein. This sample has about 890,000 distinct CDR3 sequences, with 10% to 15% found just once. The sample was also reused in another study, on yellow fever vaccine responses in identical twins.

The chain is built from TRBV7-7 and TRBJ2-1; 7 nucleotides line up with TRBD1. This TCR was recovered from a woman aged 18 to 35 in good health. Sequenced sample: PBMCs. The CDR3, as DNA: TGTGCCAGCAGCCCCGATCCGACAGGGTGGTCGCAGTTCTTC. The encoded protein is CASSPDPTGWSQFF.